This TCR beta chain was captured by sequencing in a study of T cells in women clearing cervical HPV infection. On the study more broadly: Case blood drawn at lesion detection; control blood after infection cleared. Study-wide points: Timing of associations relative to infection is unclear; T-cell subsets were not isolated. TRBV6-7 relative abundance averaged 0.11% in cases and about 0.17% in controls.

immunoSEQ multiplex PCR used an average of roughly 1,100 ng genomic DNA. TCRdb keeps only in-frame clones here, not all; method: immunoSEQ multiplex PCR. The listing records about 30,000 clones. CDR1 SEHNR and CDR2 FQNEAQ come from the germline V gene (reference sequence). The V gene end was trimmed by 6 bases and the J gene end by 0 bases; junction bases not matched to a gene: 4. This CDR3 comprises 15 residues. Remarks on this clone: Its antigen is as yet unknown. The observed sequence ends 3 residues before the CDR3 terminus, with the missing tail filled in from the germline J gene. At the DNA level, this CDR3 is encoded by other sequences in the same sample as well.

The sample consisted of blood buffy coat. This receptor was taken from a woman aged 18 to 69 with a cervical HPV16 infection that either progressed to CIN3+ or cleared (not recorded which). This chain uses TRBV7-9 with TRBJ2-2; 7 nucleotides align to TRBD1. CDR3 DNA, as far as it was read: TGTGCCAGCAGGCCCGGGACAGCGAACACCGGGGAG. It yields the protein CASRPGTANTGE. The whole CDR3 is CASRPGTANTGELFF.